Listed below are T cell receptor beta chains from one sample, sequenced in a study of T cell changes during pregnancy in multiple sclerosis. TCRdb's table, derived via immunoSEQ multiplex PCR, lists solely in-frame clones and lacks some. Among 60,000 to 75,000 clones, about 90% were seen once, and the ten largest hold over 1.3%. Sequencing was performed on peripheral blood, taken after pregnancy. These receptors all stem from a female donor with multiple sclerosis, enrolled in a pregnancy study. The CDR3 runs from the conserved cysteine through the conserved F or W. The order of the fields is J gene, V gene, D gene, clone size, CDR3 DNA, CDR3 protein. D genes are given only for firm matches. Clone size is given for some rows only: seen once, a few or many times, or a class if the clone is expanded.

TRBJ1-1 TRBV13 . . TGTGCCAGCAGCTTAGCGTTAGAGGAAGGAGCTTTCTTT CASSLALEEGAFF
TRBJ2-2 TRBV4-3 . . TGCGCCAGCAGCCAAGCCGGACTCACTACCGGGGAGCTGTTTTTT CASSQAGLTTGELFF
TRBJ2-3 TRBV6-4 . . TGTGCCAGCAGTGACGGGAGCCCCACAGATACGCAGTATTTT CASSDGSPTDTQYF
TRBJ2-7 TRBV14 . . TGTGCCAGCAGCCATGATATAGGACGGGGGAGAAGGGAGCAGTACTTC CASSHDIGRGRREQYF
TRBJ1-3 TRBV27 TRBD1 . TGTGCCAGCAGTTCTCGACAGGGGTTTGGAAACACCATATATTTT CASSSRQGFGNTIYF
TRBJ2-7 TRBV7-9 . once TGTGCCAGCAGCTCCATCCCGCGCGGGTCCTACGAGCAGTACTTC CASSSIPRGSYEQYF
TRBJ2-1 TRBV7-2 TRBD2 . TGTGCCAGCAGCTTAAGGACTAGCAATCGAGATGAGCAGTTCTTC CASSLRTSNRDEQFF
TRBJ1-1 TRBV6-6 . . TGTGCCAGCAGAGACGGAGAAAAAATGAACACTGAAGCTTTCTTT CASRDGEKMNTEAFF
TRBJ2-5 TRBV2 . . TGTGCCAGCAATAACAGGGACCAAGAGACCCAGTACTTC CASNNRDQETQYF
TRBJ2-2 TRBV5-6 TRBD2 once TGTGCCAGCAGCTCTCTAGCGGGACGGGTTACCGGGGAGCTGTTTTTT CASSSLAGRVTGELFF
TRBJ2-7 TRBV4-1 . . TGCGCCAGCAGCCAAGGAGCCACCTACGAGCAGTACTTC CASSQGATYEQYF
TRBJ1-1 TRBV7-9 TRBD1 few TGTGCCAGTGAGCCCGGACAGGGCATGAACACTGAAGCTTTCTTT CASEPGQGMNTEAFF
TRBJ2-3 TRBV6-5 TRBD2 . TGTGCCAGCAGTTACGGGACTAGCAAGACAGATACGCAGTATTTT CASSYGTSKTDTQYF
TRBJ1-5 TRBV14 . few TGTGCCAGCAGTCTGGACGGACATAGCAATCAGCCCCAGCATTTT CASSLDGHSNQPQHF
TRBJ1-4 TRBV5-4 TRBD1 . TGTGCCAGCAGCGACGGGACAGGGGTAGGGGAAAAACTGTTTTTT CASSDGTGVGEKLFF
TRBJ2-7 TRBV7-2 TRBD2 . TGTGCCAGCAGCCCGGCGCAGACTAGCGTCTACGAGCAGTACTTC CASSPAQTSVYEQYF
TRBJ2-5 TRBV5-1 TRBD2 . TGCGCCAGCACCCTTCCCGGGACTAGCGGGAGTTTAGAGACCCAGTACTTC CASTLPGTSGSLETQYF
TRBJ2-3 TRBV7-2 TRBD2 . TGTGCCAGCAGCCGCCGAGGTAGCGGGTCCAGGCAGGATACGCAGTATTTT CASSRRGSGSRQDTQYF
TRBJ1-2 TRBV7-8 . . TGTGCCAGCAGCTTAATGGAGGGGAACTATGGCTACACCTTC CASSLMEGNYGYTF
TRBJ1-4 TRBV27 TRBD1 . TGTGCCAGCAGTTTATTGGCCGGGACAGGGGGGGAAAAACTGTTTTTT CASSLLAGTGGEKLFF
TRBJ2-7 TRBV6-6 TRBD2 . TGTGCCAGCAGTTACTCGTCTAGCGGGAGCTACGAGCAGTACTTC CASSYSSSGSYEQYF
TRBJ2-5 TRBV4-1 TRBD2 few TGCGCCAGCAGCCATTTTCCGGGACTAGCGGGAACGGAGACCCAGTACTTC CASSHFPGLAGTETQYF
TRBJ1-1 TRBV5-4 . few TGTGCCAGCAGCCTGAGGGGGGGGGACATGAACACTGAAGCTTTCTTT CASSLRGGDMNTEAFF